This T cell receptor beta chain stems from a study of cytomegalovirus exposure and HLA in healthy donors. Study outcomes and limitations: Using the classifier, cytomegalovirus status was reportedly diagnosed with high specificity and sensitivity.

This clone is a singleton in its sample. Its antigen is still unknown. The protocol was immunoSEQ multiplex PCR, while the TCRdb copy is restricted to in-frame clones and leaves out a portion. The sample includes 130,000 or so clones, nearly 90% of them seen just once. Germline-derived CDR1 and CDR2 are KGHSH and LQKENI. Trimming at V came to 2 bases and at J to 2 bases, leaving 6 bases not matched to a gene. The CDR3 is made up of 18 amino acids. The TCR comes from a woman aged 18-35 years in good health and CMV-seronegative. The sample taken for sequencing was PBMCs. The V gene is TRBV18, the J gene TRBJ2-3; TRBD2 matches 14 bases. CDR3 in amino acids: CASSPRAGLAGVTDTQYF. The CDR3, as DNA: TGTGCCAGCTCACCAAGGGCGGGACTAGCGGGGGTCACAGATACGCAGTATTTT.